The 2 T cell receptor beta chains reported below all come from one sample, sequenced in a study of OX40 agonist ivuxolimab in advanced cancers. The data were produced by immunoSEQ multiplex PCR, yet TCRdb's version contains in-frame clones alone and is incomplete. The table lists tens of thousands of clones, roughly 88% of them singletons. Sequenced here: CD4+ or CD8+ T cells sorted from blood, sampled in a trial of the OX40 agonist ivuxolimab. Receptor source: an adult with an advanced solid tumor such as melanoma, head and neck, liver or kidney cancer.

This clone appeared a few times. V gene TRBV5-1 combines with J gene TRBJ2-5; D gene unclear. The V end was cut by 0 bases, the J end by 3 bases, with 0 bases between. In germline, CDR1 is SGHRS, CDR2 YFSETQ. The CDR3 is 11 amino acids. The CDR3 protein is CASSLEETQYF. CDR3 DNA sequence: TGCGCCAGCAGCTTGGAAGAGACCCAGTACTTC. Based on the CDR3 plus reference TRBV5-1 and TRBJ2-5, the full variable domain is KAGVTQTPRYLIKTRGQQVTLSCSPISGHRSVSWYQQTPGQGLQFLFEYFSETQRNKGNFPGRFSGRQFSNSRSEMNVSTLELGDSALYLCASSLEETQYFGPGTRLLVL.

V and J are TRBV19 and TRBJ1-2; 9 bases match TRBD1. V trimming: 10 bases; J trimming: 5 bases; junction bases outside the gene matches: 23. CDR3 length: 18 amino acids. Germline V gene sequence: CDR1 LNHDA, CDR2 SQIVND (reference sequence). CDR3 sequence reads: CATSSGGTGTGSGYGYTF. DNA of the CDR3: TGTGCCACCTCTTCGGGGGGAACCGGGACAGGGTCCGGGTATGGCTACACCTTC. The full variable domain, its missing parts supplied by reference TRBV19 and TRBJ1-2, is DGGITQSPKYLFRKEGQNVTLSCEQNLNHDAMYWYRQDPGQGLRLIYYSQIVNDFQKGDIAEGYSVSREKKESFPLTVTSAQKNPTAFYLCATSSGGTGTGSGYGYTFGSGTRLTVV.